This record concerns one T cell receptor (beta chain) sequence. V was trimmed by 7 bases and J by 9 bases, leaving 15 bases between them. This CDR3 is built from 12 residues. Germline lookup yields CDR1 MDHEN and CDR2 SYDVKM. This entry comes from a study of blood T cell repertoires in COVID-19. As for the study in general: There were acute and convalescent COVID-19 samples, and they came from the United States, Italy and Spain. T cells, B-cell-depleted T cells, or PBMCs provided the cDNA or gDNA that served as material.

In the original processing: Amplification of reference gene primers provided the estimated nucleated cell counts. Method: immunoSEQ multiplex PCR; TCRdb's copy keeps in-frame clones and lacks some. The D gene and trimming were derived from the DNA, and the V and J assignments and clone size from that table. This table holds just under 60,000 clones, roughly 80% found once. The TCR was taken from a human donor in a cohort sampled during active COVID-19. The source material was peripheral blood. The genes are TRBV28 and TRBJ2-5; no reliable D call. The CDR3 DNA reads TGTGCCAGCATCGGGTCTAAGTATGCCCAGTACTTC. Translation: CASIGSKYAQYF.